The 22 T cell receptor beta chains listed next were all sequenced from one sample in a study of molecular identifiers for immune sequencing clone quantification. Using its own MiXCR run on the PCR reads, TCRdb lists one record per CDR3 protein. The data show about 640,000 distinct CDR3 sequences, 20% seen once. The specimen was naive CD8+ T cells from blood, with Jurkat cell RNA spiked in. The subset: FACS-sorted CD8+CD4-CCR7+CD45RA+ naive T cells. The source is a human donor in good health. Some libraries in this study had Jurkat cell RNA spiked in.

This clonotype was recorded many times. The rearrangement uses TRBV7-9 and TRBJ2-6; D gene ambiguous. The CDR3 loop spans 18 amino acids. Trimming took 6 bases from V and 0 from J, leaving 18 bases between them. Germline CDR1 reads SEHNR; CDR2 reads FQNEAQ (reference sequence). In nucleotides, the CDR3 is TGTGCCAGCAGGGTTGGCTTCTCGACGCCCTCTGGGGCCAACGTCCTGACTTTC. This sequence encodes CASRVGFSTPSGANVLTF.

This clonotype was counted ten times or more. The gene calls are TRBV2 and TRBJ2-1; the D gene is possibly TRBD2 (7 bases). Between the trimmed V and J ends, which lost 9 bases and 4 bases, there was a span of 22 bases. CDR1 is SNHLY, CDR2 FYNNEI, per germline. This CDR3 is built from 16 residues. CDR3 coding DNA: TGTGCCAGTGGACGGGGGGAGGGGGAGCGATACAATGAGCAGTTCTTC. Its protein product is CASGRGEGERYNEQFF.

A remark on this clonotype: A read error is possible here, since a much larger clone lies one base away. The V and J genes are TRBV7-8 and TRBJ2-5; 10 bases are shared with TRBD1. Germline CDR1 reads SGHVS; CDR2 reads FQNEAQ. This CDR3 region has 14 residues. In DNA form, the CDR3 reads TGTGTCAGCAGCTCGGACAGGGGGGTAGAGACCCAGTACTTC. Protein: CVSSSDRGVETQYF.

At least ten counts were recorded for this clonotype. The chain links TRBV6-2 or TRBV6-3 to TRBJ1-1; D not resolved. Trimming pared 6 bases from V and 8 bases from J, leaving 16 bases between. The CDR3 contains 13 residues. Germline loops: CDR1 MNHEY, CDR2 SVGEGT. The CDR3 region is CASRTIEVGEAFF. DNA for the CDR3: TGTGCCAGCAGGACAATTGAGGTCGGGGAAGCTTTCTTT.

This clonotype showed up many times. The genes are TRBV18 and TRBJ1-1, with D possibly TRBD1 on 5 matching bases. The CDR3 is 12 residues long. Germline CDR1 is KGHSH and CDR2 is LQKENI. The V and J ends lost 3 bases and 8 bases respectively, with 10 bases between them. CDR3 in DNA: TGTGCCAGCTCACCCACGACAGAAGAAGCTTTCTTT. This codes for CASSPTTEEAFF.

This clonotype has at least ten counts. The chain has TRBV20-1 and TRBJ2-5, with 11 bases fitting TRBD2. This CDR3 region has 18 residues. V lost 0 bases and J lost 3; bases outside the gene matches: 12. Germline V gives CDR1 DFQATT, CDR2 SNEGSKA (reference sequence). CDR3 region: CSARDITSGSWMEETQYF. The CDR3 bases are TGCAGTGCTAGAGATATAACTAGCGGGAGTTGGATGGAAGAGACCCAGTACTTC.

This clonotype was recorded many times. The chain is built from TRBV25-1 and TRBJ2-7; 9 bases fit TRBD1. V lost 4 bases to trimming and J lost 2 bases; unmatched junction nucleotides: 6. The CDR3 extends over 15 amino acids. Germline-derived CDR1 and CDR2 are MGHDK and SYGVNS. The CDR3 is CASSALRQGAYEQYF. The CDR3 DNA reads as TGTGCCAGCAGTGCCCTACGACAGGGGGCCTACGAGCAGTACTTC.

As regards this clonotype: A read error is possible here, since a much larger clone lies one base away. This is likely a read error, given that the CDR3 carries no conserved phenylalanine or tryptophan at its end. J is TRBJ1-1 and V is TRBV9; D perhaps matches TRBD1 (5 bases). Germline lookup yields CDR1 SGDLS and CDR2 YYNGEE. The CDR3 runs to 13 residues. Trimming shortened V by 3 bases and J by 5 bases, and 11 bases separated the two germline ends. The CDR3 here is CASSAAGLTEAFS. The CDR3, as DNA: TGTGCCAGCAGCGCCGCAGGGTTAACTGAAGCTTTCTCT.

A remark on this clonotype: Just one base apart from a much larger clone, this may be a read error. Because it lacks the conserved phenylalanine or tryptophan at the end, this CDR3 is likely a read error. This chain links TRBV20-1 with TRBJ2-7; 11 nucleotides agree with TRBD2. V shed 2 bases, J shed 0 bases, and the junction held 3 bases outside the gene matches. CDR1 and CDR2 (germline): DFQATT, SNEGSKA (reference sequence). The CDR3 length is 15 residues. The CDR3 DNA reads TGCAGTGCTAGACCGGGACTAGCGGTCTCCTACGAGCAGTACTCC. The encoded protein is CSARPGLAVSYEQYS.

This chain uses TRBV4-1 with TRBJ2-2; possibly TRBD2 for D (5 bases). Germline values: CDR1 MGHRA, CDR2 YSYEKL. V lost 4 bases and J lost 13, with 22 bases in between. The CDR3 consists of 15 residues. The CDR3 DNA reads as TGCGCCAGCAGCCCGCCTGACGGGAACACCTGGGGGCTGTTTTTT. Amino acids: CASSPPDGNTWGLFF.

The table lists this clonotype with many counts. The rearrangement uses TRBV12-3 or TRBV12-4 and TRBJ2-7, with 11 bases identical to TRBD2. This CDR3 region has 17 residues. V shed 5 bases, J shed 2 bases, and the junction held 11 bases outside the gene matches. The CDR3 is CASSPLGGSGGAYEQYF. The CDR3 nucleotides are TGTGCCAGCAGTCCCCTTGGCGGTAGCGGGGGGGCCTACGAGCAGTACTTC.

This clonotype was seen ten or more times. This sequence joins TRBV5-1 and TRBJ1-1, with D maybe TRBD1 (6 bases). Germline CDR1 is SGHRS and CDR2 is YFSETQ. V shed 4 bases and J shed 1 base, with 11 bases lying between them. The CDR3 consists of 14 residues. This chain's CDR3 is CASSREQGNTEAFF. The CDR3 DNA is TGCGCCAGCAGCCGTGAACAGGGGAACACTGAAGCTTTCTTT. The entire variable domain, with the rest obtained from reference TRBV5-1 and TRBJ1-1, is as follows: KAGVTQTPRYLIKTRGQQVTLSCSPISGHRSVSWYQQTPGQGLQFLFEYFSETQRNKGNFPGRFSGRQFSNSRSEMNVSTLELGDSALYLCASSREQGNTEAFFGQGTRLTVV.

As to this clonotype: This may arise from a read error, as a much more abundant clone is one base away. This rearrangement joins TRBV25-1 to TRBJ2-7; 9 bases are shared with TRBD1. The CDR3 runs 13 residues. Germline V gene data show CDR1 as MGHDK and CDR2 as SYGVNS. The CDR3 reads CVSIETGGYEQYF. CDR3 in DNA: TGTGTCAGCATTGAGACAGGGGGCTACGAGCAGTACTTC.

Many counts were recorded for this clonotype. CDR3 in amino acids: CASDAGTGGHEQYF. The CDR3 region has the DNA TGTGCCAGCGACGCCGGGACAGGCGGCCACGAGCAGTACTTC. The rearrangement joins TRBV6-2 or TRBV6-3 to TRBJ2-7; TRBD1 matches at 8 bases. Germline V gene lookup returns CDR1 MNHEY and CDR2 SVGEGT. With V trimmed by 8 bases and J by 5 bases, 11 bases remained unmatched. The CDR3 consists of 14 residues.

In this sample, this clonotype turned up a few times. The chain has TRBV29-1 and TRBJ2-5; 8 positions agree with TRBD2. Germline V CDR1 and CDR2: SQVTM, ANQGSEA. Unmatched junction bases numbered 17, after V lost 6 bases and J lost 5 bases. This CDR3 is 16 amino acids long. The CDR3, as DNA: TGCAGCGTGACAATAGGGGTCGGCGGGAGGCGGGAGACCCAGTACTTC. It specifies CSVTIGVGGRRETQYF. Filled out from reference TRBV29-1 and TRBJ2-5, the complete variable domain reads SAVISQKPSRDICQRGTSLTIQCQVDSQVTMMFWYRQQPGQSLTLIATANQGSEATYESGFVIDKFPISRPNLTFSTLTVSNMSPEDSSIYLCSVTIGVGGRRETQYFGPGTRLLVL.

This clonotype has a count of ten or more. The rearrangement uses TRBV5-1 and TRBJ2-3; D is perhaps TRBD1 (5 bases). V lost 8 bases, J lost 2 bases, and 12 bases lay in between. The CDR3 is 13 amino acids. CDR1 and CDR2 from the germline V gene are SGHRS and YFSETQ. The CDR3 sequence: CASFVGPTDTQYF. As DNA, the CDR3 is TGCGCCAGTTTCGTGGGGCCCACAGATACGCAGTATTTT.

Details on this clonotype: This could be a read error, since a much larger clone is one nucleotide away. V is TRBV3-1 and J is TRBJ2-6; the D is unclear. The CDR3 runs to 15 residues. Trimming stripped 1 base from V and 3 bases from J, with 7 bases between. CDR1 LGHDT and CDR2 YNNKEL come from the germline V gene (reference sequence). CDR3 sequence reads: CASSQGTGGANVLTF. In nucleotides, the CDR3 is TGTGCCAGCAGCCAAGGCACTGGTGGGGCCAACGTCCTGACTTTC.

Concerning this clonotype itself: This sequence may be a read error, since a much larger clone differs from it by one base. The chain recombines TRBV5-1 with TRBJ2-7; possible D gene TRBD1, 5 bases. CDR1 is SGHRS, CDR2 YFSETQ, per germline. This CDR3 has 12 residues. CDR3 amino acids: CASSLWGYERYF. The DNA for the CDR3 is TGCGCCAGCAGCTTGTGGGGCTACGAGCGGTACTTC.

This clonotype was seen only a few times. This chain connects TRBV28 to TRBJ2-2; no clear D. Germline CDR1 and CDR2: MDHEN and SYDVKM. Trimming cost V 3 bases and J 2 bases, with 7 bases left between them. The CDR3 has 14 amino acids. CDR3 in DNA: TGTGCCAGCAGTTTTAGGATTAACACCGGGGAGCTGTTTTTT. Its translation: CASSFRINTGELFF.

There are a few counts of this clonotype. The CDR3 nucleotides are TGCGCCAGCAGCCAAGATAGGGCAGGGAGTAACCCTAACACTGAAGCTTTCTTT. Protein: CASSQDRAGSNPNTEAFF. The genes are TRBV4-3 and TRBJ1-1, with a possible D match to TRBD1 (5 bases). Germline CDR1 is LGHNA and CDR2 is YSLEER. Trimming took off 0 bases at V and 2 bases at J, with 19 bases between the two ends. The CDR3 has 18 residues.

This clonotype was picked up many times. This chain connects TRBV4-3 to TRBJ2-5; no clear D. With 4 bases removed from V and 3 bases from J, the gap between germline ends came to 9 bases. This CDR3 spans 13 amino acids. Germline lookup yields CDR1 LGHNA and CDR2 YSLEER. The CDR3 DNA follows: TGCGCCAGCAGCCCCTTCTTGAAAGAGACCCAGTACTTC. Translation gives CASSPFLKETQYF.

As for this clonotype: A much larger clone sits a single nucleotide away, making a read error possible. The V call is TRBV4-1, the J call TRBJ2-1; possibly TRBD1 or TRBD2 for D (6 bases each). Trimming took off 1 base at V and 9 bases at J, with 16 bases between the two ends. Germline V gives CDR1 MGHRA, CDR2 YSYEKL. The CDR3 has 15 amino acids. In nucleotides, the CDR3 is TGCGCCAGCAGCCAAGTTGGGGGGCTGTGGATTGAGCAGTTCTTC. Translating it yields CASSQVGGLWIEQFF.